The 17 T cell receptor beta chains below all came from one sample that was sequenced in a study of CD8+ T cells in alopecia areata listed by TCRdb under 2018. The treatment or condition label for this specimen denotes: oral pan-JAK inhibitor, 5-10 mg twice daily. The library was made by the immunoSEQ multiplex PCR assay. For TCR sequencing, RNA was extracted from every sample and reverse transcribed into cDNA to serve as template. TCRdb retrieved this table from immuneACCESS and kept in-frame rearrangements only. Not all clones are present; in checked studies, unresolved V genes account for under half, and no reason is known for the remainder. This sample is represented by approximately 180,000 clones; around 60% of them were singletons. The ten largest clones capture about 1.3% of the sample. The sample was CD4+ T cells sorted from blood, taken at week 49, from a patient treated with tofacitinib. The receptors stem from a human donor with alopecia areata.

The chain employs TRBV29-1 and TRBJ1-6, with D perhaps TRBD1 (6 bases). The CDR3 is made up of 13 amino acids. V lost 6 bases and J 3 bases, leaving 9 bases between the germline ends. Germline-derived CDR1 and CDR2 are SQVTM and ANQGSEA. In DNA form, the CDR3 reads TGCAGCGTCACGGACAGCTATAATTCACCCCTCCACTTT. Protein sequence: CSVTDSYNSPLHF.

The genes are TRBV7-2 and TRBJ2-4, with TRBD2 identical over 10 bases. Trimming removed 1 base from V and 15 bases from J; junction bases left unmatched: 12. Germline values: CDR1 SGHTA, CDR2 FQGNSA. The CDR3 totals 15 residues. The CDR3 DNA is TGTGCCAGCAGCTTAGTTCTGACTAGCGGGCGATATAGGTACTTC. Its translation is CASSLVLTSGRYRYF. Using reference TRBV7-2 and TRBJ2-4 for the parts outside the CDR3, the full variable domain is GAGVSQSPSNKVTEKGKDVELRCDPISGHTALYWYRQSLGQGLEFLIYFQGNSAPDKSGLPSDRFSAERTGGSVSTLTIQRTQQEDSAVYLCASSLVLTSGRYRYFGAGTRLSVL.

The sample holds a few counts of this clone. V is TRBV18 and J is TRBJ2-3, with D possibly matching TRBD1 (7 bases). This CDR3 has 15 amino acids. Trimming left V 4 bases short and J 5 bases short, with 16 bases between. Germline CDR1 reads KGHSH; CDR2 reads LQKENI. DNA of the CDR3: TGTGCCAGCTCACGGTGGCGGGACAGTCAAGATACGCAGTATTTT. It codes for CASSRWRDSQDTQYF.

This clone has just a few counts. This chain links TRBV9 with TRBJ2-1; D is ambiguous. V was cut by 0 bases and J by 5 bases, with 18 bases left in between. The germline V gene has CDR1 SGDLS and CDR2 YYNGEE. This CDR3 contains 17 residues. The CDR3 nucleotides are TGTGCCAGCAGCGTAGCCCCACCAGTAATGGGAAACAATGAGCAGTTCTTC. Translating it yields CASSVAPPVMGNNEQFF.

There are a few counts of this clone. The chain uses TRBV27 and TRBJ2-7; no clear D. Germline V CDR1 and CDR2: MNHEY, SMNVEV (reference sequence). The CDR3 sequence is 16 residues long. With 6 bases removed from V and 5 bases from J, the gap between germline ends came to 23 bases. The DNA of the CDR3 is TGTGCCAGCAGCCTAGGGCCCGGGCCTTTCCCCCACGAGCAGTACTTC. Residues: CASSLGPGPFPHEQYF.

The V and J genes are TRBV5-1 and TRBJ2-2; no reliable D call. The CDR3 runs to 15 residues. Looked up from germline, CDR1 is SGHRS and CDR2 is YFSETQ. Trimming left V 0 bases short and J 3 bases short, with 9 bases between. In nucleotides, the CDR3 is TGCGCCAGCAGCTTGGACTCCGATTACACCGGGGAGCTGTTTTTT. Its translation is CASSLDSDYTGELFF.

The J gene is TRBJ1-1, the V gene TRBV7-6; D may be TRBD1 (5 bases). Germline V CDR1 and CDR2: SGHVS, FNYEAQ. Trimming stripped 4 bases from V and 0 bases from J, with 21 bases between. CDR3 length: 18 amino acids. The CDR3 spells CASSSGRGGNLLNTEAFF. In nucleotides, the CDR3 is TGTGCCAGCAGCTCCGGGAGGGGAGGTAACCTCTTGAACACTGAAGCTTTCTTT.

This clone appeared many times. V is TRBV15 and J is TRBJ1-5, with D unresolved. The CDR3 has 16 amino acids. V dropped 1 base and J dropped 0 bases, with 10 bases sitting between them. The germline CDR1 and CDR2 sequences are LNHNV and YYDKDF (reference sequence). This CDR3 reads CATSRVPPDSNQPQHF. The DNA for the CDR3 is TGTGCCACCAGCAGAGTCCCGCCGGATAGCAATCAGCCCCAGCATTTT.

This clone occurred once. CDR3 region: CASSLGWNIQYF. DNA for the CDR3: TGTGCCAGCAGCCTAGGTTGGAACATTCAGTACTTC. The chain recombines TRBV2 with TRBJ2-4; D uncertain. This CDR3 comprises 12 residues. V lost 6 bases, J lost 7 bases, and 10 bases lay in between. The germline V gene has CDR1 SNHLY and CDR2 FYNNEI.

V is TRBV29-1 and J is TRBJ1-1; D ambiguous. In germline, CDR1 is SQVTM, CDR2 ANQGSEA. V lost 7 bases and J lost 2, with 8 bases in between. This CDR3 has 11 residues. CDR3 loop: CSGGANTEAFF. The CDR3 DNA reads TGCAGCGGCGGCGCAAACACTGAAGCTTTCTTT. The whole variable domain, filled in from reference TRBV29-1 and TRBJ1-1, reads SAVISQKPSRDICQRGTSLTIQCQVDSQVTMMFWYRQQPGQSLTLIATANQGSEATYESGFVIDKFPISRPNLTFSTLTVSNMSPEDSSIYLCSGGANTEAFFGQGTRLTVV.

The rearrangement uses TRBV4-3 and TRBJ2-2; tentatively, D is TRBD1 (6 bases). The germline V gene encodes CDR1 LGHNA and CDR2 YSLEER. CDR3 length: 16 amino acids. Trimming removed 4 bases at V and 7 bases at J, with 19 bases between. The CDR3 reads CASSPTGTPSDGELFF. CDR3 in DNA: TGCGCCAGCAGCCCAACCGGGACACCCAGCGACGGGGAGCTGTTTTTT.

J is TRBJ1-1 and V is TRBV7-6, with unresolved D. Germline V gene lookup returns CDR1 SGHVS and CDR2 FNYEAQ. The ends were cut back, 1 base at V and 0 bases at J, with 9 bases in the middle. This CDR3 has 15 amino acids. CDR3 DNA: TGTGCCAGCAGCTTAGGGTCCGGTCTGAACACTGAAGCTTTCTTT. This gives the protein CASSLGSGLNTEAFF.

The chain links TRBV4-2 to TRBJ2-3; D is unclear. Trimming stripped 2 bases from V and 4 bases from J, with 10 bases between. The CDR3 has 14 amino acids. Germline CDR1 LGHNA, CDR2 YNFKEQ. This chain's CDR3 is CASSQFLVPDTQYF. CDR3 nucleotides: TGTGCCAGCAGCCAATTTCTAGTTCCAGATACGCAGTATTTT.

V and J are TRBV4-3 and TRBJ1-5; TRBD1 might be the D (6 bases). There are 17 residues in the CDR3. V lost 0 bases, J lost 0 bases, and 12 bases lay in between. Germline V gene sequence: CDR1 LGHNA, CDR2 YSLEER. The CDR3 DNA is TGCGCCAGCAGCCAAGATGCACAGGGAAGTAGCAATCAGCCCCAGCATTTT. This codes for CASSQDAQGSSNQPQHF.

The J gene is TRBJ1-2, the V gene TRBV20-1; D ambiguous. The CDR3 length is 11 residues. Germline-derived CDR1 and CDR2 are DFQATT and SNEGSKA (reference sequence). Trimming shortened V by 5 bases and J by 8 bases, and 12 bases separated the two germline ends. CDR3 sequence: CSAHLLGGYTF. CDR3 nucleotide sequence: TGCAGTGCTCATCTACTTGGAGGCTACACCTTC.

The chain joins TRBV12-5 to TRBJ2-6; the D call may be TRBD1 or TRBD2 (5 bases each). V shed 2 bases and J shed 0 bases, with 11 bases lying between them. This CDR3 spans 17 amino acids. Germline CDR1 and CDR2: LGHNT and FRNRAP. Here the CDR3 reads CASGLTIGTSGANVLTF. CDR3 coding DNA: TGTGCTAGTGGTTTGACAATAGGGACCTCTGGGGCCAACGTCCTGACTTTC.

The rearrangement uses TRBV15 and TRBJ2-7, with 9 bases identical to TRBD1. CDR1 LNHNV and CDR2 YYDKDF come from the germline V gene (reference sequence). J was trimmed by 2 bases and V by 4 bases; bases with no gene match: 6. The CDR3 has 15 residues. CDR3 region: CATSTGDRATYEQYF. The CDR3 DNA is TGTGCCACCAGCACTGGGGACAGGGCAACCTACGAGCAGTACTTC.